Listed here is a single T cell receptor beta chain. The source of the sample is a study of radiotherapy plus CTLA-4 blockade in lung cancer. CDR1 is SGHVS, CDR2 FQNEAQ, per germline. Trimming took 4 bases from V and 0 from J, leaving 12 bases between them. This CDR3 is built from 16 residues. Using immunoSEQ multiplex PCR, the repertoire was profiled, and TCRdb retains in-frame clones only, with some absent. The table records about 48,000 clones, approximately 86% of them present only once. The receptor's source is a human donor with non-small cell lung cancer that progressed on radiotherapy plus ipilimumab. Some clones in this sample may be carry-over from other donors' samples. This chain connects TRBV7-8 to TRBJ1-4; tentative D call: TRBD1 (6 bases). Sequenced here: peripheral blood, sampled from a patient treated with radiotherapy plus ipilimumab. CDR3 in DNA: TGTGCCAGCAGCTCAGGGGCAGGGGCAACTAATGAAAAACTGTTTTTT. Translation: CASSSGAGATNEKLFF.